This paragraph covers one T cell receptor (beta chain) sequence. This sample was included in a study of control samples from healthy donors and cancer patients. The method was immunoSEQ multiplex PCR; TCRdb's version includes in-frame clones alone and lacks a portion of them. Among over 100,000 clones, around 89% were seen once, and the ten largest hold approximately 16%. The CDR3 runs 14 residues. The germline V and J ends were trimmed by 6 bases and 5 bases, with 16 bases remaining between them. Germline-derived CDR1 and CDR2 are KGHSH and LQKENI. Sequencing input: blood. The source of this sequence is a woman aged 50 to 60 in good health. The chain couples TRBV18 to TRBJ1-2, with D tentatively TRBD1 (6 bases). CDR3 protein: CASSIRDNGYGYTF. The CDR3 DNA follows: TGTGCCAGCTCTATCCGGGACAACGGGTATGGCTACACCTTC.